The next 19 T cell receptor beta chains were all read from a single sample in a study of T cell clones after liver transplantation. TCRdb keeps only in-frame clones here, not all; method: immunoSEQ multiplex PCR. The table includes some 50,000 clones, less than 75% detected once. Sequencing used CD4+ T cells from blood, obtained at the 22-month timepoint. All receptors come from a human patient who received a liver transplant. Among the T cells, some may be from the graft donor.

This chain links TRBV5-8 with TRBJ1-1, with 7 nucleotides matching TRBD1. This CDR3 spans 16 amino acids. Per the germline V gene, CDR1 is SGHTS and CDR2 is YDEGEE. The V and J ends lost 0 bases and 6 bases, in that order; junction bases with no gene match: 11. CDR3 nucleotides: TGTGCCAGCAGCTTGGGCTATGTCAGGGGGACCTCTGAAGCTTTCTTT. As protein: CASSLGYVRGTSEAFF.

The V gene is TRBV4-1, the J gene TRBJ2-2, with D possibly being TRBD2 (7 bases). Germline V CDR1 and CDR2: MGHRA, YSYEKL. Trimming left V 0 bases short and J 4 bases short, with 15 bases between. This CDR3 comprises 17 residues. The CDR3 is CASSQEGGGVVTGELFF. The CDR3 DNA follows: TGCGCCAGCAGCCAAGAAGGAGGGGGGGTTGTCACCGGGGAGCTGTTTTTT.

The chain carries TRBV6-1 and TRBJ2-1; possibly TRBD2 for D (7 bases). V gave up 11 bases and J gave up 6 bases, with 17 bases separating them. The CDR3 length is 13 residues. Germline V gives CDR1 MNHNS, CDR2 SASEGT. CDR3 sequence: CAGVREGGNEQFF. The CDR3 nucleotides are TGTGCCGGCGTTAGGGAGGGGGGCAATGAGCAGTTCTTC.

The chain uses TRBV7-3 and TRBJ1-6, with TRBD1 matching over 10 bases. The CDR3 has 15 residues. With V trimmed by 4 bases and J by 7 bases, 4 bases remained unmatched. Germline V gene lookup returns CDR1 SGHTA and CDR2 FQGTGA. The CDR3: CASSSLTGGNSPLHF. CDR3 nucleotides: TGTGCCAGCAGCTCTCTGACAGGGGGCAATTCACCCCTCCACTTT. Combining the CDR3 with reference TRBV7-3 and TRBJ1-6 gives the whole variable domain GAGVSQTPSNKVTEKGKYVELRCDPISGHTALYWYRQSLGQGPEFLIYFQGTGAADDSGLPNDRFFAVRPEGSVSTLKIQRTERGDSAVYLCASSSLTGGNSPLHFGNGTRLTVT.

V and J are TRBV10-1 and TRBJ1-5; a weak D match, TRBD1 (6 bases). Germline assignment: CDR1 WNHNN and CDR2 SYGVQD (reference sequence). The CDR3 runs to 13 residues. V lost 10 bases, J lost 4 bases, and 14 bases lay in between. CDR3 in amino acids: CATEGGENQPQHF. CDR3 bases: TGCGCCACCGAGGGGGGAGAAAATCAGCCCCAGCATTTT.

CDR3 DNA sequence: TGTGCCAGCGCGACGGACAGGGCGGTTAATGAGCAGTTCTTC. Its translation is CASATDRAVNEQFF. V is TRBV4-2 and J is TRBJ2-1; 8 nucleotides match TRBD1. The CDR3 has 14 residues. V was clipped by 8 bases and J by 7 bases; unmatched bases: 10. The V gene's germline CDR1 is LGHNA and CDR2 YNFKEQ.

The chain joins TRBV5-8 to TRBJ2-7; no reliable D call. The V end was cut by 0 bases, the J end by 3 bases, with 10 bases between. Germline V lookup: CDR1 SGHTS, CDR2 YDEGEE. The CDR3 runs to 14 residues. CDR3 sequence reads: CASSLGSLSYEQYF. The CDR3 DNA is TGTGCCAGCAGCTTGGGCAGCCTAAGCTACGAGCAGTACTTC.

This chain connects TRBV7-2 to TRBJ2-3; 7 bases map to TRBD1. Germline V gives CDR1 SGHTA, CDR2 FQGNSA. CDR3 length: 13 residues. Germline trimming cut 1 base from V and 8 bases from J; bases unmatched to any gene: 3. The CDR3, as DNA: TGTGCCAGCAGCTTAGAGGGGGCTGGTACGCAGTATTTT. Protein: CASSLEGAGTQYF.

This chain connects TRBV14 to TRBJ1-2; 7 bases match TRBD1. Germline V gene sequence: CDR1 SGHDN, CDR2 FVKESK. The trim removed 0 bases at V and 5 bases at J, leaving 3 bases unmatched. This CDR3 is built from 14 residues. CDR3 protein: CASSQDNRGYGYTF. CDR3 sequence (DNA): TGTGCCAGCAGCCAAGATAACAGGGGATATGGCTACACCTTC.

This chain uses TRBV7-8 with TRBJ1-3; 7 bases align to TRBD1. Germline V gives CDR1 SGHVS, CDR2 FQNEAQ. The length of the CDR3 is 16 residues. Trimming took 1 base from V and 0 from J; bases not matched to a gene: 3. The CDR3 DNA is TGTGCCAGCAGCTTAGGGACAGGACCCTCTGGAAACACCATATATTTT. It specifies CASSLGTGPSGNTIYF.

This clone was picked up one time. The chain employs TRBV5-1 and TRBJ2-1; the D gene is possibly TRBD1 (7 bases). The CDR3 sequence is 13 residues long. CDR1 is SGHRS and CDR2 is YFSETQ in the germline V gene. Trimming took off 3 bases at V and 8 bases at J, with 12 bases between the two ends. The CDR3 loop is CASSYQGGDEQFF. The CDR3 DNA follows: TGCGCCAGCAGCTATCAGGGGGGCGATGAGCAGTTCTTC.

This chain links TRBV5-4 with TRBJ2-2; TRBD2 agrees at 15 bases. Germline V lookup: CDR1 SGHNT, CDR2 YYREEE (reference sequence). J gave up 7 bases and V 4 bases, and 5 bases lay outside the gene matches. There are 16 residues in the CDR3. The CDR3 sequence: CASSGLAGGHDGELFF. The CDR3 nucleotides read TGTGCCAGCAGCGGACTAGCGGGGGGGCATGACGGGGAGCTGTTTTTT.

The gene calls are TRBV28 and TRBJ2-3, with 11 bases matching TRBD2. The CDR3 spans 17 residues. Germline trimming cut 6 bases from V and 1 base from J; bases unmatched to any gene: 9. The V gene's germline CDR1 is MDHEN and CDR2 SYDVKM. CDR3 sequence: CASRGASGGSGTDTQYF. Written as DNA, the CDR3 is TGTGCCAGCAGAGGGGCTAGCGGGGGGTCTGGCACAGATACGCAGTATTTT.

V usage is TRBV11-2 and J usage is TRBJ1-1; 7 nucleotides line up with TRBD1. V shed 5 bases, J shed 1 base, and the junction held 10 bases outside the gene matches. CDR3 size: 16 residues. CDR1 and CDR2 (germline): SGHAT, FQNNGV. CDR3 DNA sequence: TGTGCCAGCAGCGTAGTCGGGACAGCGAAGAACACTGAAGCTTTCTTT. Protein: CASSVVGTAKNTEAFF.

The genes are TRBV27 and TRBJ2-1; 8 bases agree with TRBD1. V dropped 7 bases and J dropped 3; count of bases not matched to a gene: 11. Germline CDR1 MNHEY, CDR2 SMNVEV (reference sequence). The CDR3 has 16 amino acids. Here the CDR3 DNA reads TGTGCCAGCACCAAAACAAGGACAGGGCTCTACAATGAGCAGTTCTTC. Protein: CASTKTRTGLYNEQFF.

The chain joins TRBV6-1 to TRBJ1-6; D might be TRBD1 (5 bases). This CDR3 is built from 15 residues. The germline V and J ends were trimmed by 8 bases and 6 bases, with 17 bases remaining between them. The germline CDR1 and CDR2 sequences are MNHNS and SASEGT. The CDR3 bases are TGTGCCAGCTCTCCCACGGGACCTAGTAATTCACCCCTCCACTTT. Encoded protein: CASSPTGPSNSPLHF.

This clone has a single count. The rearrangement joins TRBV13 to TRBJ1-6, with D uncertain. V was cut by 0 bases and J by 0 bases, with 12 bases left in between. The CDR3 extends over 18 amino acids. Germline V CDR1 and CDR2: PRHDT, FYEKMQ (reference sequence). CDR3 nucleotides: TGTGCCAGCAGCTTAGGGGACCTGGGGAGCTCCTATAATTCACCCCTCCACTTT. This sequence encodes CASSLGDLGSSYNSPLHF.

On this clone itself: Other DNA sequences within the sample encode an identical CDR3. The J gene is TRBJ2-3, the V gene TRBV6-1; TRBD2 might be the D (6 bases). The V gene's germline CDR1 is MNHNS and CDR2 SASEGT. Trimming stripped 3 bases from V and 2 bases from J, with 9 bases between. The CDR3 sequence is 14 residues long. CDR3 protein: CASSDGGLTDTQYF. Here the CDR3 DNA reads TGTGCCAGCAGTGACGGGGGTCTCACAGATACGCAGTATTTT.

This chain links TRBV28 with TRBJ2-1, with TRBD2 matching 10 bases. Germline V gives CDR1 MDHEN, CDR2 SYDVKM. V shed 9 bases and J 8 bases; nucleotides not matched to a gene: 10. The CDR3 is 14 residues long. This CDR3 is CASSSGGGTDEQFF. CDR3 coding DNA: TGTGCCAGTTCCAGCGGGGGGGGAACTGATGAGCAGTTCTTC.